This T cell receptor (beta chain) is from a study of blood T cell repertoires in COVID-19. The overall study: The United States, Italy and Spain were the sources of the acute and convalescent COVID-19 samples. Nucleic acid was either cDNA or gDNA, and it came from T cells, B-cell-depleted T cells, or PBMCs.

Germline V CDR1 and CDR2: LGHNA, YSLEER. The CDR3 is 14 residues long. V lost 1 base and J 4 bases, leaving 10 bases between the germline ends. In the authors' methods: How many nucleated cells were present was estimated from reference gene primer amplification. Clones were read by immunoSEQ multiplex PCR, and TCRdb kept only the in-frame ones, dropping some. V, J and clone size derive from that table, while D and trimming were established from the DNA sequence. The table has around 88,000 clones, approximately 81% seen once. The rearrangement uses TRBV4-3 and TRBJ1-2; D might be TRBD1 (5 bases). This receptor was obtained from a man aged 55 to 69 with acute or convalescent COVID-19. Sequencing was performed on peripheral blood. The CDR3 reads CASSQVPGSYGYTF. DNA of the CDR3: TGCGCCAGCAGCCAAGTTCCAGGGTCCTATGGCTACACCTTC.